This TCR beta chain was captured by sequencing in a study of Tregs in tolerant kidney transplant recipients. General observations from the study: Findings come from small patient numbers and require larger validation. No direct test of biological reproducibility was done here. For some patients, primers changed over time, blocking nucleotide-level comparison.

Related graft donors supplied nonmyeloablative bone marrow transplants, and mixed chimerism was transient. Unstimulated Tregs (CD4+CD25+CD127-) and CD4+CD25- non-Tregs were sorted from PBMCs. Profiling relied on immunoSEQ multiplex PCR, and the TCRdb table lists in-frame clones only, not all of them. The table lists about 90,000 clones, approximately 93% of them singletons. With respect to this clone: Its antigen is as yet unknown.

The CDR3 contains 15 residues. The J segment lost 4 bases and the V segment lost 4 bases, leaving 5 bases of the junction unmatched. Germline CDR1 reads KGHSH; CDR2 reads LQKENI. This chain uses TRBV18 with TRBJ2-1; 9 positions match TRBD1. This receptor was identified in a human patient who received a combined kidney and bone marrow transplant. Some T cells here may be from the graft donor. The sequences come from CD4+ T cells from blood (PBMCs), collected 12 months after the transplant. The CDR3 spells CASSLMTGGYNEQFF. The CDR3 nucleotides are TGTGCCAGCTCACTCATGACAGGGGGTTACAATGAGCAGTTCTTC.